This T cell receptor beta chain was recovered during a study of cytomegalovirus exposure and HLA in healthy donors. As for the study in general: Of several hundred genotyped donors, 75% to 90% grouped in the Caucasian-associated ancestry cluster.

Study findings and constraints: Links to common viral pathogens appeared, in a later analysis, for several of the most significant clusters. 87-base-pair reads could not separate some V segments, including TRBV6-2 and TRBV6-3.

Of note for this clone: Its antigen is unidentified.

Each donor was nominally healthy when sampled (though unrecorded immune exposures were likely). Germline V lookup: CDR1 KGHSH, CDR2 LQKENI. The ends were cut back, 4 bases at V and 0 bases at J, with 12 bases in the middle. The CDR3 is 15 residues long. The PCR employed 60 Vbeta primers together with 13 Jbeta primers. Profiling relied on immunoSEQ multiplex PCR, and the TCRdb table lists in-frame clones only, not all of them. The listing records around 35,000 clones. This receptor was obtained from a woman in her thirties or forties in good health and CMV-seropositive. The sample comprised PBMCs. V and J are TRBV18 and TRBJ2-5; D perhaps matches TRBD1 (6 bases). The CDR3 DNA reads TGTGCCAGCTCACTAAATCAGGGGTACCAAGAGACCCAGTACTTC. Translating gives CASSLNQGYQETQYF.